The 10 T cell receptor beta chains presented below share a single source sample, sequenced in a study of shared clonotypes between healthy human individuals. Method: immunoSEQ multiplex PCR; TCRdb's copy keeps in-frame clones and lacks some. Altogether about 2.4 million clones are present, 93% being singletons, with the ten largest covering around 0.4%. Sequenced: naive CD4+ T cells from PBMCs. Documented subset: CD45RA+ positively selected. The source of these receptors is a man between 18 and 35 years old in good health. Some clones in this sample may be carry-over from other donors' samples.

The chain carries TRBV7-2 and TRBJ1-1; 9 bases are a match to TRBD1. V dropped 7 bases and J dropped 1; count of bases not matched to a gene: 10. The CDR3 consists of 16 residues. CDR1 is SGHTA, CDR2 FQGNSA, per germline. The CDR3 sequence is CASTPGTGRGNTEAFF. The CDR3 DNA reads TGTGCCAGCACACCAGGGACAGGGAGGGGGAACACTGAAGCTTTCTTT.

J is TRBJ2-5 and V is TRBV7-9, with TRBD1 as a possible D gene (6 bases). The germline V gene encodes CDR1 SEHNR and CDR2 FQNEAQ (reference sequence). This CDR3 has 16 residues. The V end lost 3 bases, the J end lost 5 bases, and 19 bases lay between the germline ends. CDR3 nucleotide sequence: TGTGCCAGCAGCTTCCAGGGGACGGGAAGGGTGGAGACCCAGTACTTC. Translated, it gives CASSFQGTGRVETQYF.

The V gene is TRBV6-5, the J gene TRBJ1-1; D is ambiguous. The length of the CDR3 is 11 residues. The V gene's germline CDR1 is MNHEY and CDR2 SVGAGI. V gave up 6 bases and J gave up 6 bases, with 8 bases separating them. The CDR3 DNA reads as TGTGCCAGCAGACGGTCAGCTGAAGCTTTCTTT. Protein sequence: CASRRSAEAFF.

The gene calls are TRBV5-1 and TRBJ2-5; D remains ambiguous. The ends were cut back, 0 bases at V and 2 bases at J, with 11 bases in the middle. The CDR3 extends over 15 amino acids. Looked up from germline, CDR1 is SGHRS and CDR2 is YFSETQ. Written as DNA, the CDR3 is TGCGCCAGCAGCTTGGGCGTCGTCAGTCAAGAGACCCAGTACTTC. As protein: CASSLGVVSQETQYF.

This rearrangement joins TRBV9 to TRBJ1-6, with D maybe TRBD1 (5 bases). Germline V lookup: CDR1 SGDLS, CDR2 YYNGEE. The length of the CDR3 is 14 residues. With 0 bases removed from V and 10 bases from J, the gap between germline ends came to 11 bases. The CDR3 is CASSVGQGTSPLHF. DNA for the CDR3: TGTGCCAGCAGCGTAGGGCAGGGCACATCACCCCTCCACTTT.

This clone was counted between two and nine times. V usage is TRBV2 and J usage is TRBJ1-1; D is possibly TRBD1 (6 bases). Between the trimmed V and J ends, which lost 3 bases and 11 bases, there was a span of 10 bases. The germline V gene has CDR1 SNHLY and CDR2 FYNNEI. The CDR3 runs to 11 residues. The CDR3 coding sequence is TGTGCCAGCAGTGAGGGGACAAGTGCTTTCTTT. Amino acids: CASSEGTSAFF.

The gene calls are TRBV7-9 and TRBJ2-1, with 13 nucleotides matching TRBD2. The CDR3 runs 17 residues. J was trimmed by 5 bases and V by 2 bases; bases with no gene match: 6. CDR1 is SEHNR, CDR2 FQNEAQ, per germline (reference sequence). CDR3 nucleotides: TGTGCCAGCAGCTTAAGAGGGACTAGCGGGACGGACAATGAGCAGTTCTTC. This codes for CASSLRGTSGTDNEQFF.

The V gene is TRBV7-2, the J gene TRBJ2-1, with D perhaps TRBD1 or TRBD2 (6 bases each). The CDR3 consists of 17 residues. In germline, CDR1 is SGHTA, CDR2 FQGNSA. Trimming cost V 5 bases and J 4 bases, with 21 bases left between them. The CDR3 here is CASSRFRGPPIYNEQFF. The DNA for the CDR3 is TGTGCCAGCAGCCGCTTTCGGGGGCCTCCCATTTACAATGAGCAGTTCTTC.

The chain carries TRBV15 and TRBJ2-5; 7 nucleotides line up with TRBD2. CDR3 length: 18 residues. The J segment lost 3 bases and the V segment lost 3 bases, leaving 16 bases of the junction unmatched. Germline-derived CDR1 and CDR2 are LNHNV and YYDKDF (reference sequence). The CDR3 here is CATSRGPRGSGLEETQYF. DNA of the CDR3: TGTGCCACCAGCAGGGGTCCCCGAGGTAGCGGGCTTGAAGAGACCCAGTACTTC.

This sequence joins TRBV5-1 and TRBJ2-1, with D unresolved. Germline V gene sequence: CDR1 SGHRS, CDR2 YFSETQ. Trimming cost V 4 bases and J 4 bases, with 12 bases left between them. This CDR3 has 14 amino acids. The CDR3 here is CASSARTTYNEQFF. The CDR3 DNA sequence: TGCGCCAGCAGCGCCCGGACCACGTACAATGAGCAGTTCTTC.